These 30 T cell receptor beta chains originate from one sample sequenced in a study of T cells in narcolepsy. This table comes from immunoSEQ multiplex PCR, and its TCRdb copy is limited to in-frame clones, with some not included. The profile covers tens of thousands of clones, with about 91% appearing a single time and about 1% taken by the ten largest. Input material: CD45RA- memory CD4+ T cells from PBMCs. These receptors were taken from a human donor with narcolepsy.

The rearrangement uses TRBV7-2 and TRBJ2-7; 8 bases are a match to TRBD1. The CDR3 extends over 13 amino acids. The V gene end was trimmed by 6 bases and the J gene end by 5 bases; junction bases not matched to a gene: 6. Germline assignment: CDR1 SGHTA and CDR2 FQGNSA. The CDR3 spells CASRFQGANEQYF. The CDR3 nucleotides are TGTGCCAGCAGATTCCAGGGGGCGAACGAGCAGTACTTC.

The rearrangement joins TRBV18 to TRBJ2-3, with TRBD1 identical over 8 bases. V lost 6 bases, J lost 6 bases, and 8 bases stayed unmatched. Germline CDR1 reads KGHSH; CDR2 reads LQKENI. The CDR3 runs 14 residues. The CDR3: CASSLQRQGDTQYF. The CDR3, as DNA: TGTGCCAGCTCGCTCCAAAGACAGGGGGATACGCAGTATTTT. The whole variable domain, remainder taken from reference TRBV18 and TRBJ2-3, is NAGVMQNPRHLVRRRGQEARLRCSPMKGHSHVYWYRQLPEEGLKFMVYLQKENIIDESGMPKERFSAEFPKEGPSILRIQQVVRGDSAAYFCASSLQRQGDTQYFGPGTRLTVL.

This chain connects TRBV7-9 to TRBJ1-5; maybe TRBD1 (6 bases). The germline gives CDR1 SEHNR, CDR2 FQNEAQ (reference sequence). The CDR3 is made up of 15 amino acids. V shed 5 bases and J shed 4 bases, with 15 bases lying between them. CDR3 coding DNA: TGTGCCAGCAGCCGTGGACAGTCTGGTAATCAGCCCCAGCATTTT. Its translation: CASSRGQSGNQPQHF.

The chain uses TRBV5-1 and TRBJ2-2; perhaps TRBD2 as D (6 bases). V lost 0 bases and J lost 4, with 16 bases in between. The CDR3 consists of 17 residues. CDR1 SGHRS and CDR2 YFSETQ come from the germline V gene. The CDR3 DNA follows: TGCGCCAGCAGCTTGGGGCACGGGACTCCGCGCACCGGGGAGCTGTTTTTT. The encoded protein is CASSLGHGTPRTGELFF.

This rearrangement joins TRBV5-1 to TRBJ2-5; TRBD2 agrees at 7 bases. Germline-derived CDR1 and CDR2 are SGHRS and YFSETQ. The CDR3 length is 15 residues. Trimming cost V 0 bases and J 4 bases; bases outside gene matches: 6. The CDR3 region is CASSLGGSSRETQYF. CDR3 nucleotides: TGCGCCAGCAGCTTGGGCGGGAGCAGTAGAGAGACCCAGTACTTC.

The V call is TRBV6-5, the J call TRBJ1-5; TRBD1 agrees at 12 bases. Germline trimming cut 4 bases from V and 8 bases from J; bases unmatched to any gene: 6. Per the germline V gene, CDR1 is MNHEY and CDR2 is SVGAGI. This CDR3 region has 15 residues. The DNA for the CDR3 is TGTGCCAGCAGTTCCGGGACAGGGGGCTTGGAGCCCCAGCATTTT. Protein: CASSSGTGGLEPQHF.

V is TRBV27 and J is TRBJ1-5; unclear D gene. Trimming removed 5 bases at V and 7 bases at J, with 12 bases between. Germline CDR1 reads MNHEY; CDR2 reads SMNVEV (reference sequence). The CDR3 is made up of 13 amino acids. This CDR3 is CASSIGGRQPQHF. The CDR3 nucleotides read TGTGCCAGCAGTATAGGCGGTCGCCAGCCCCAGCATTTT.

The J gene is TRBJ2-5, the V gene TRBV6-4; 10 bases align to TRBD2. J gave up 2 bases and V 5 bases, and 5 bases lay outside the gene matches. The CDR3 is 15 amino acids. The germline V gene has CDR1 MRHNA and CDR2 SNTAGT. CDR3 in amino acids: CASSSGTSAQETQYF. As DNA, the CDR3 is TGTGCCAGCAGTTCCGGGACTAGCGCGCAAGAGACCCAGTACTTC.

The chain links TRBV7-8 to TRBJ1-1; D is unclear. The V gene's germline CDR1 is SGHVS and CDR2 FQNEAQ. There are 14 residues in the CDR3. V was clipped by 0 bases and J by 2 bases, with 7 bases between them. This CDR3 reads CASSLAEGNTEAFF. The CDR3 DNA reads TGTGCCAGCAGCTTAGCGGAGGGAAACACTGAAGCTTTCTTT.

This clone was counted only a few times. V and J are TRBV10-2 and TRBJ1-5; the D gene is possibly TRBD1 (6 bases). Germline V gene lookup returns CDR1 WSHSY and CDR2 SAAADI. There are 13 residues in the CDR3. Between the trimmed V and J ends, which lost 5 bases and 2 bases, there was a span of 7 bases. CDR3 DNA: TGCGCCAGCAGTTCAGGGGGCAATCAGCCCCAGCATTTT. Translation: CASSSGGNQPQHF.

This clone was found once. The chain combines TRBV5-3 with TRBJ2-7; D gene ambiguous. TRBV5-3 counts as an open reading frame of uncertain function. Trimming took 0 bases from V and 5 from J, leaving 9 bases between them. This CDR3 has 13 residues. The DNA of the CDR3 is TGTGCCAGAAGCTTGGAACCCGCCGACGAGCAGTACTTC. This gives the protein CARSLEPADEQYF.

The chain combines TRBV9 with TRBJ1-1; D is undetermined. Looked up from germline, CDR1 is SGDLS and CDR2 is YYNGEE. V was trimmed by 0 bases and J by 1 base, leaving 4 bases between them. The CDR3 runs to 13 residues. This CDR3 is CASSVGANTEAFF. CDR3 DNA: TGTGCCAGCAGCGTAGGAGCGAACACTGAAGCTTTCTTT.

V usage is TRBV5-1 and J usage is TRBJ2-1; 7 bases fit TRBD1. The length of the CDR3 is 16 residues. In germline, CDR1 is SGHRS, CDR2 YFSETQ. V lost 0 bases to trimming and J lost 9 bases; unmatched junction nucleotides: 12. The CDR3 spells CASSLGRTGRSPEQFF. CDR3 bases: TGCGCCAGCAGCTTGGGGCGGACAGGCCGCTCTCCTGAGCAGTTCTTC. The variable domain in full, completed from reference TRBV5-1 and TRBJ2-1, reads KAGVTQTPRYLIKTRGQQVTLSCSPISGHRSVSWYQQTPGQGLQFLFEYFSETQRNKGNFPGRFSGRQFSNSRSEMNVSTLELGDSALYLCASSLGRTGRSPEQFFGPGTRLTVL.

This chain uses TRBV5-1 with TRBJ2-2, with a possible D match to TRBD1 (5 bases). With 7 bases removed from V and 6 bases from J, the gap between germline ends came to 16 bases. The CDR3 runs 14 residues. The germline CDR1 and CDR2 sequences are SGHRS and YFSETQ. CDR3 nucleotides: TGCGCCAGCGGCACAGGAGTGGTCCCCGGGGAGCTGTTTTTT. Amino acid sequence: CASGTGVVPGELFF. The variable domain in full, with the rest retrieved from reference TRBV5-1 and TRBJ2-2, is KAGVTQTPRYLIKTRGQQVTLSCSPISGHRSVSWYQQTPGQGLQFLFEYFSETQRNKGNFPGRFSGRQFSNSRSEMNVSTLELGDSALYLCASGTGVVPGELFFGEGSRLTVL.

This chain links TRBV5-4 with TRBJ2-2; 14 bases are shared with TRBD2. V was pared by 4 bases and J by 0 bases, with 2 bases of the junction left unmatched. In germline, CDR1 is SGHNT, CDR2 YYREEE (reference sequence). The CDR3 has 17 residues. The DNA for the CDR3 is TGTGCCAGCAGCGAGGGACTAGCGGGAGCGAACACCGGGGAGCTGTTTTTT. Translation: CASSEGLAGANTGELFF. The whole variable domain, filled in from reference TRBV5-4 and TRBJ2-2, reads ETGVTQSPTHLIKTRGQQVTLRCSSQSGHNTVSWYQQALGQGPQFIFQYYREEENGRGNFPPRFSGLQFPNYSSELNVNALELDDSALYLCASSEGLAGANTGELFFGEGSRLTVL.

This clone was found once. CDR3 sequence reads: CASSTDSGTDNYGYTF. In DNA form, the CDR3 reads TGTGCCAGCTCAACAGACTCCGGGACAGATAACTATGGCTACACCTTC. This chain uses TRBV18 with TRBJ1-2, with 7 bases matching TRBD1. The CDR3 is made up of 16 amino acids. Germline values: CDR1 KGHSH, CDR2 LQKENI. The V segment lost 5 bases and the J segment 1 base; nucleotides outside the gene matches: 10.

The genes are TRBV27 and TRBJ1-2; 10 bases fit TRBD1. Looked up from germline, CDR1 is MNHEY and CDR2 is SMNVEV (reference sequence). The junction had 5 bases not matched to a gene; V was cut back by 6 bases and J by 4 bases. CDR3 length: 14 amino acids. The CDR3 sequence is CASSRDRGLYGYTF. CDR3 DNA: TGTGCCAGCAGCCGGGACAGGGGTCTCTATGGCTACACCTTC.

The rearrangement links TRBV5-1 to TRBJ2-3; weak D call: TRBD2 (6 bases). The CDR3 is made up of 17 amino acids. V lost 4 bases and J 2 bases, leaving 20 bases between the germline ends. Germline V gene sequence: CDR1 SGHRS, CDR2 YFSETQ. The CDR3 here is CASSPIGGLRSTDTQYF. The CDR3 nucleotides read TGCGCCAGCAGCCCGATCGGAGGGCTAAGATCCACAGATACGCAGTATTTT.

V and J are TRBV5-4 and TRBJ2-7; TRBD1 aligns across 10 bases. Germline V gene lookup returns CDR1 SGHNT and CDR2 YYREEE (reference sequence). With 4 bases clipped from V and 3 bases from J, the junction kept 4 bases outside the gene matches. The CDR3 totals 14 residues. CDR3 sequence: CASSKGQGRYEQYF. The CDR3 coding sequence is TGTGCCAGCAGCAAGGGACAGGGGCGCTACGAGCAGTACTTC.

The chain is built from TRBV5-1 and TRBJ2-5, with 9 bases lining up with TRBD2. Per the germline V gene, CDR1 is SGHRS and CDR2 is YFSETQ. V was pared by 0 bases and J by 3 bases, with 6 bases of the junction left unmatched. The CDR3 runs 16 residues. CDR3 sequence reads: CASSLGVAGDKETQYF. In DNA form, the CDR3 reads TGCGCCAGCAGCTTGGGGGTAGCGGGGGATAAAGAGACCCAGTACTTC.

This clone showed up just once. This chain connects TRBV19 to TRBJ2-1, with D possibly matching TRBD1 (6 bases). This CDR3 spans 17 amino acids. V dropped 4 bases and J dropped 6 bases, with 22 bases sitting between them. The V gene's germline CDR1 is LNHDA and CDR2 SQIVND (reference sequence). The CDR3 here is CASSTGGYSLEANEQFF. CDR3 bases: TGTGCCAGTAGTACTGGGGGCTATTCCCTGGAGGCCAATGAGCAGTTCTTC. Full variable domain (outside the CDR3, taken from reference TRBV19 and TRBJ2-1): DGGITQSPKYLFRKEGQNVTLSCEQNLNHDAMYWYRQDPGQGLRLIYYSQIVNDFQKGDIAEGYSVSREKKESFPLTVTSAQKNPTAFYLCASSTGGYSLEANEQFFGPGTRLTVL.

This chain uses TRBV29-1 with TRBJ1-1; D not certain. CDR1 and CDR2 from the germline V gene are SQVTM and ANQGSEA. Trimming removed 5 bases at V and 1 base at J, with 14 bases between. This CDR3 spans 14 amino acids. DNA of the CDR3: TGCAGCGTTAGAAGGACGGCAGAGAACACTGAAGCTTTCTTT. It yields the protein CSVRRTAENTEAFF.

CDR3 bases: TGTGCCAGCAGCTTGGAATCAGCGTTGAGCGAGACCCAGTACTTC. Its protein product is CASSLESALSETQYF. The chain links TRBV7-2 to TRBJ2-5; unclear D gene. There are 15 residues in the CDR3. Trimming left V 3 bases short and J 5 bases short, with 16 bases between. The germline gives CDR1 SGHTA, CDR2 FQGNSA.

The chain combines TRBV6-1 with TRBJ2-5; 7 bases map to TRBD1. Losses at the gene ends were 7 bases for V and 7 bases for J; bases not matched to a gene: 15. The CDR3 totals 15 residues. From germline, CDR1 is MNHNS and CDR2 SASEGT. The CDR3 is CASTPGDSQRGTQYF. The CDR3, as DNA: TGTGCCAGCACCCCAGGGGACAGCCAAAGGGGGACCCAGTACTTC.

The gene calls are TRBV4-2 and TRBJ2-1; 12 bases match TRBD2. CDR1 and CDR2 from the germline V gene are LGHNA and YNFKEQ. J lost 3 bases, V lost 5 bases, and 5 bases had no gene match. CDR3 size: 16 residues. CDR3 amino acids: CASSLRTSGDYNEQFF. The CDR3 bases are TGTGCCAGCAGCTTGCGGACTAGCGGGGACTACAATGAGCAGTTCTTC.

This sequence joins TRBV12-5 and TRBJ2-3; possibly TRBD2 for D (7 bases). Germline CDR1 reads LGHNT; CDR2 reads FRNRAP. Deletions cut 8 bases from V and 0 bases from J, with 21 bases between. The CDR3 contains 17 residues. The CDR3 region is CASSPGVGGASTDTQYF. The CDR3 region has the DNA TGTGCTAGTAGCCCGGGGGTGGGGGGGGCTAGCACAGATACGCAGTATTTT.

This chain links TRBV4-1 with TRBJ1-2, with 7 bases fitting TRBD1. From germline, CDR1 is MGHRA and CDR2 YSYEKL. With V trimmed by 0 bases and J by 8 bases, 6 bases remained unmatched. The CDR3 is made up of 14 amino acids. The CDR3 spells CASSQDQGVQGYTF. In nucleotides, the CDR3 is TGCGCCAGCAGCCAAGACCAGGGGGTGCAGGGCTACACCTTC.

This clone has just one count. The chain uses TRBV7-2 and TRBJ1-6, with 8 positions matching TRBD1. Germline V gene sequence: CDR1 SGHTA, CDR2 FQGNSA. The CDR3 contains 14 residues. Trimming took 4 bases from V and 11 from J; bases not matched to a gene: 7. In DNA, the CDR3 is TGTGCCAGCAGCTCAGGGACAGGAATCGCACCCCTCCACTTT. This codes for CASSSGTGIAPLHF.

The rearrangement uses TRBV5-6 and TRBJ2-5; 10 positions match TRBD2. The germline V gene has CDR1 SGHDT and CDR2 YYEEEE. The CDR3 extends over 16 amino acids. V shed 1 base and J 5 bases; nucleotides not matched to a gene: 8. For the CDR3, the DNA is TGTGCCAGCAGCTTGATAAGCGGGAGGGCCCGTGAGACCCAGTACTTC. It specifies CASSLISGRARETQYF.

This clone was recorded a few times. V and J are TRBV4-3 and TRBJ1-2, with 9 positions matching TRBD1. Germline CDR1 and CDR2: LGHNA and YSLEER. The V and J ends lost 4 bases and 8 bases, in that order; junction bases with no gene match: 17. This CDR3 region has 17 residues. The CDR3 coding sequence is TGCGCCAGCAGCCTATCCACCGGGACAGGGAAGGGGCGCGGCTACACCTTC. As protein: CASSLSTGTGKGRGYTF.